A single T cell receptor (beta chain) is shown here with its context. It has no known antigen specificity. No base quality information exists; no much larger clone differs at one position. The immunoSEQ Assay, a bias-controlled multiplex PCR, was used to amplify TCRbeta CDR3 regions from genomic DNA. Concerning the study's data processing: The number of nucleated cells in each sample was estimated from the amplification of reference gene primers within the assay. To quantify the absolute abundance of each unique TCRbeta CDR3 rearrangement, sequence reads were collapsed and filtered. For each sample, productive Simpson clonality was calculated by taking the square root of Simpson's diversity index across productive rearrangements. TCRdb limited this immuneACCESS table to in-frame rearrangements with V and J called. A share of clones is missing; checked studies link under half to unresolved V genes, and the rest is unexplained. The DNA gave D and trimming, while V, J and clone size come from that table. This sample comprises about 230,000 clones, roughly 84% of them detected only once. The ten largest clones capture around 0.98% of the sample.

Measured from the cysteine to the phenylalanine, the CDR3 is 13 residues long. The sequence is cut down to CDR3 DNA, 39 bases in frame from base 1. Between the V and J ends, shortened by 4 bases and 10 bases respectively, the junction contains 14 bases. CDR1 and CDR2 are read off the germline V gene as SGHNT and YENEEA. Collaborating institutions collected whole blood in K2EDTA tubes following their own protocols. For TCRbeta analysis, collaborators shipped samples in one of three forms: frozen whole blood, isolated PBMCs, or DNA extracted from either of those sample types. The sample is drawn from a study of blood T cell repertoires in COVID-19 (dated by TCRdb to the early 2020s). With respect to the entire study: Collaborator samples came from the United States, Italy and Spain and covered acute and convalescent phases of COVID-19. The prospective study material was composed of cDNA or gDNA derived from T cells, B-cell-depleted T cells, or PBMCs. The dataset comprised deeply sampled blood TCRbeta repertoires from subjects exposed to, actively infected with, or recovered from COVID-19. The repertoires were released in a freely available public database meant as a resource for research on the immune response to SARS-CoV-2. The samples were drawn from the first 160 participants of the ongoing ImmuneRACE study and from 1,254 subjects provided by 6 global collaborators. Sample metadata almost always included a de-identified subject ID, COVID-19 status, age in years and sex. HLA class I and class II types, where available, came from metadata supplied by the sample provider rather than from assay-based typing. Findings and caveats that apply to the study as a whole: The quantity of clinical and demographic metadata differed by source and by participant and was supplied without curation.

Sequencing was performed on peripheral blood. The sequence links TRBV11-3 to TRBJ2-1; possibly the D gene is TRBD1, per 6 matching bases. This clonotype was obtained from a man between 35 and 55 years old with acute or convalescent COVID-19. The DNA reads as follows: TGTGCCAGCAGCTCCCTTCAGGGGAACGAGCAGTTCTTC. Translated, this gives CASSSLQGNEQFF. When the CDR3 is completed using the reference TRBV11-3 and TRBJ2-1 genes on either side, the full variable domain is EAGVVQSPRYKIIEKKQPVAFWCNPISGHNTLYWYLQNLGQGPELLIRYENEEAVDDSQLPKDRFSAERLKGVDSTLKIQPAELGDSAVYLCASSSLQGNEQFFGPGTRLTVL.